Each of the 3 T cell receptor beta chains below was sequenced from the same sample in a study of cytomegalovirus exposure and HLA in healthy donors. Only in-frame clones appear in the TCRdb table, and some are missing; sequencing was by immunoSEQ multiplex PCR. The sample lists 200,000 to 250,000 clones, approximately 90% occurring once. Sequencing input: PBMCs. These receptors were collected from a man aged 18 to 29 in good health and CMV-seronegative.

The V gene is TRBV2, the J gene TRBJ1-5, with 7 positions matching TRBD1. This CDR3 has 14 residues. The V and J ends lost 8 bases and 0 bases, in that order; junction bases with no gene match: 4. CDR1 and CDR2 from the germline V gene are SNHLY and FYNNEI. This CDR3 is CASEGAYSNQPQHF. The CDR3 DNA reads TGTGCCAGCGAGGGGGCTTATAGCAATCAGCCCCAGCATTTT.

The V and J genes are TRBV27 and TRBJ2-2; TRBD2 might be the D (6 bases). CDR1 is MNHEY, CDR2 SMNVEV, per germline (reference sequence). V was pared by 6 bases and J by 4 bases, with 21 bases between. The CDR3 loop spans 17 amino acids. The CDR3 here is CASSRLDGAVSTGELFF. In DNA form, the CDR3 reads TGTGCCAGCAGCAGACTAGACGGAGCGGTATCCACCGGGGAGCTGTTTTTT.

The chain recombines TRBV7-9 with TRBJ2-7, with a weak D call TRBD2 (6 bases). Germline loops: CDR1 SEHNR, CDR2 FQNEAQ (reference sequence). The CDR3 consists of 12 residues. Trimming took 8 bases from V and 6 from J, leaving 14 bases between them. CDR3 sequence reads: CASGTGVSEQYF. The CDR3, as DNA: TGTGCCAGCGGCACGGGGGTCAGCGAGCAGTACTTC.